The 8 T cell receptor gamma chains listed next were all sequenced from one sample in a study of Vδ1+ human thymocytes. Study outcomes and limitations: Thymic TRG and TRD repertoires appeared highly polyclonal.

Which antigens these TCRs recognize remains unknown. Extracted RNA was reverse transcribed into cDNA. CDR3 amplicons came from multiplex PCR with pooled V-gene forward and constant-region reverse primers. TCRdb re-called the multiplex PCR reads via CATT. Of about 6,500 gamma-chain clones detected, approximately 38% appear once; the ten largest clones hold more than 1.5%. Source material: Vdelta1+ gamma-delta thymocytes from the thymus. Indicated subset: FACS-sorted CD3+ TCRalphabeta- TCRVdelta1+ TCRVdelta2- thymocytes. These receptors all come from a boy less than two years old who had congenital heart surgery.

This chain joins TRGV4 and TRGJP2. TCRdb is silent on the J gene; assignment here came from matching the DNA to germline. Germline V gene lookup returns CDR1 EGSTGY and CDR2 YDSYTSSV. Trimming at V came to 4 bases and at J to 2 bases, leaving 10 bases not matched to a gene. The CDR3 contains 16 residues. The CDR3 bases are TGTGCCACCTGGGAAACCCCCCTGAGTAGTGATTGGATCAAGACGTTT. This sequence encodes CATWETPLSSDWIKTF.

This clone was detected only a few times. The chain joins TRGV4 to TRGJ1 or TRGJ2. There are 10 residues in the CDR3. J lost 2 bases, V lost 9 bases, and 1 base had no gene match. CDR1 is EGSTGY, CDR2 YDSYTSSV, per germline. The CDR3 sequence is CATHYYKKLF. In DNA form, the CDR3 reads TGTGCCACCCATTATTATAAGAAACTCTTT.

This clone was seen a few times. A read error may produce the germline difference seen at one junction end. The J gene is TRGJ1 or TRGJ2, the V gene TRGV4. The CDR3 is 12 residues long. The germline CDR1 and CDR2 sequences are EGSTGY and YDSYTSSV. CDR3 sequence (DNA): TGTGCCAACTGGGATGCTTATATGAAGAAACTCTTT. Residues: CANWDAYMKKLF.

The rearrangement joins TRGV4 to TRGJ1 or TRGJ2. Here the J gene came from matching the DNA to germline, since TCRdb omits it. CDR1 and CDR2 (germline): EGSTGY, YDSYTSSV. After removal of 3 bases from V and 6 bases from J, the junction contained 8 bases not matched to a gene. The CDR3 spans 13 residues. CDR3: CATWDRQGYKKLF. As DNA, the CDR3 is TGTGCCACCTGGGATCGTCAGGGTTATAAGAAACTCTTT.

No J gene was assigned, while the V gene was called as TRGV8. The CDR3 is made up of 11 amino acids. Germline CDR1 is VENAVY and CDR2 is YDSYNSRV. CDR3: CAPWDPDKNLF. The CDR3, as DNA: TGTGCCCCCTGGGACCCAGATAAGAACCTCTTT.

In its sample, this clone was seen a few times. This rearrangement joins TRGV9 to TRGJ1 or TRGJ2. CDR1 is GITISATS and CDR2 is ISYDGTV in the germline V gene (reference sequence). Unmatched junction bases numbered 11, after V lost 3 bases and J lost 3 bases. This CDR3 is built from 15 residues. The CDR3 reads CALWESKRLYYKKLF. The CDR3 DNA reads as TGTGCCTTGTGGGAGTCGAAACGGCTTTATTATAAGAAACTCTTT.

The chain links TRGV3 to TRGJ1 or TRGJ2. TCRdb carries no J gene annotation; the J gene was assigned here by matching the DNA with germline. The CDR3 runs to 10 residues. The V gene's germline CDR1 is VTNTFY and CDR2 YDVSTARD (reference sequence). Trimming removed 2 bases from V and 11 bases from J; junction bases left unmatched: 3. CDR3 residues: CATWDTQKLF. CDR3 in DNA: TGTGCCACCTGGGACACCCAGAAACTCTTT.

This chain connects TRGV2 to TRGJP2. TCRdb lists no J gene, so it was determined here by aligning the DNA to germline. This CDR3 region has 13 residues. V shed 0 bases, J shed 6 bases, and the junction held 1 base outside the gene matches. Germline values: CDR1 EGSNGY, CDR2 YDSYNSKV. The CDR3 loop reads CATWDGRDWIKTF. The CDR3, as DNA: TGTGCCACCTGGGACGGGCGTGATTGGATCAAGACGTTT.